What follows is one TCR beta chain and its context. A second PCR of 7 to 11 cycles used a sample-barcoded 5' primer and a J-beta primer mix. Each of the cDNA molecules was tagged by a template-switch adaptor with 12 random nucleotides. TCRdb called the 5' RACE reads again in MiXCR, with one record for every CDR3 protein. The sample has around 700,000 distinct CDR3 sequences, 20% to 25% seen once. Between the trimmed V and J ends, which lost 4 bases and 0 bases, there was a span of 12 bases. The CDR3 has 15 amino acids. Germline lookup yields CDR1 LGHNA and CDR2 YNFKEQ. The sample originates from a study of blood T cells in healthy people across ages. Study-level information: Researchers report that template switching captured about one barcoded beta molecule per two T cells.

This sample was shared with a second study, whose subject was T cells of mothers and their children. That investigation notes: RNA that had been extracted went wholly into cDNA synthesis, at around 1.5 ug per 15 ul.

Source material: blood. The receptor was isolated from a boy aged 5 to 17 in good health. The rearrangement uses TRBV4-2 and TRBJ1-1; maybe TRBD1 (6 bases). As DNA, the CDR3 is TGTGCCAGCAGCCGCCGGGACATAATGAACACTGAAGCTTTCTTT. Translating it yields CASSRRDIMNTEAFF.